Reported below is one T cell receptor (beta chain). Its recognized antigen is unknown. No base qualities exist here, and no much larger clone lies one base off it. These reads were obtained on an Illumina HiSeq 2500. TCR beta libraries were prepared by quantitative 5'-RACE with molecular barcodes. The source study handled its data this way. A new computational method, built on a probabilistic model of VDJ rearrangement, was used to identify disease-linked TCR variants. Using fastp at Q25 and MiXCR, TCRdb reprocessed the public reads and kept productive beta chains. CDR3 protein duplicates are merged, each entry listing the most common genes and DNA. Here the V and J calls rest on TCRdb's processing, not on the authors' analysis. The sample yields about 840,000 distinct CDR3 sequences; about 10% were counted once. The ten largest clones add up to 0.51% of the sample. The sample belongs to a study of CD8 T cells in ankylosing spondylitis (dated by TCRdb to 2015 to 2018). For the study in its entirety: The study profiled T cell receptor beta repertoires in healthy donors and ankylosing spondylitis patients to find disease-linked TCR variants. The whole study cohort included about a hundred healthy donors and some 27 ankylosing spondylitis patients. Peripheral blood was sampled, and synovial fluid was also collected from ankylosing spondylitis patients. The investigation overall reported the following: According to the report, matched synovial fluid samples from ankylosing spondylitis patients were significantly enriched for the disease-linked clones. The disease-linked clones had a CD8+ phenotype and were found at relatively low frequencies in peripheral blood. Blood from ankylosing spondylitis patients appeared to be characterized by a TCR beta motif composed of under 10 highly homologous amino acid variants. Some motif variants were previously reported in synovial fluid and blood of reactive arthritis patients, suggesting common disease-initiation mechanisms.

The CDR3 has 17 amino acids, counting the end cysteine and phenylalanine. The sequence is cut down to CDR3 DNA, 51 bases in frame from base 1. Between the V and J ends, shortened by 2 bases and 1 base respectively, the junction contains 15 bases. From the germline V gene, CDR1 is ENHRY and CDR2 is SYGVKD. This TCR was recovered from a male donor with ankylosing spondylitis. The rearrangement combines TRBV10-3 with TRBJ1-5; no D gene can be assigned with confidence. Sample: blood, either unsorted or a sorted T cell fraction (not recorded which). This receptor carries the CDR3 CAISENAGLGSNQPQHF. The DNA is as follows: TGTGCCATCAGTGAGAACGCTGGATTAGGGAGCAATCAGCCCCAGCATTTT.